These T cell receptor beta chains were read from a single sample in a study of blood T cell repertoires in COVID-19. The method was immunoSEQ multiplex PCR; TCRdb's version includes in-frame clones alone and lacks a portion of them. The sample shows fewer than 75,000 clones, 80% to 95% of them seen only once. Sequenced sample: peripheral blood. These receptors were obtained from a man aged 45 to 65 with active COVID-19. Each CDR3 is given with its conserved first and last residue. The D gene is left open where the match is weak. Some rows mark clone size as missing; the rest say once, few, many or name a class of expanded clone.

V: TRBV21-1; J: TRBJ2-6; size: NA; D: NA; DNA: TGTGCCGTCAGTACCGGGGCCAACGTCCTGACTTTC; CDR3: CAVSTGANVLTF
V: TRBV2; J: TRBJ2-7; size: NA; D: TRBD2; DNA: TGTGCCAGCAGGGAAAGAACTCTAGCGGGGGGCGGCAACGAGCAGTACTTC; CDR3: CASRERTLAGGGNEQYF
V: TRBV6-5; J: TRBJ2-1; size: once; D: NA; DNA: TGTGCCAGCAGTCCAACAGGGTATACGATCAATGAGCAGTTCTTC; CDR3: CASSPTGYTINEQFF
V: TRBV10-2; J: TRBJ2-2; size: few; D: NA; DNA: TGCGCCAGCAGGACTCCACGGACTCGCTCGAACACCGGGGAGCTGTTTTTT; CDR3: CASRTPRTRSNTGELFF
V: TRBV24-1; J: TRBJ2-2; size: NA; D: NA; DNA: TGTGCCACCAGGAGACAGGACACCGGGGAGCTGTTTTTT; CDR3: CATRRQDTGELFF
V: TRBV5-5; J: TRBJ2-7; size: NA; D: TRBD1; DNA: TGTGCCAGCAGCAAGTTCGGGACAGGAGCCTACGAGCAGTACTTC; CDR3: CASSKFGTGAYEQYF
V: TRBV2; J: TRBJ2-5; size: NA; D: TRBD1; DNA: TGTGCCAGCAGTCCCAAGGGGAAAATATGGGGGACAGGCCCGGGGGAGACCCAGTACTTC; CDR3: CASSPKGKIWGTGPGETQYF
V: TRBV28; J: TRBJ2-5; size: NA; D: NA; DNA: TGTGCCAGCGGCAGGGCTCGTGAGGATGATGAGACCCAGTACTTC; CDR3: CASGRAREDDETQYF
V: TRBV28; J: TRBJ2-1; size: NA; D: TRBD1; DNA: TGTGCCAGCAGTGCTTGGGACAGGGACAATGAGCAGTTCTTC; CDR3: CASSAWDRDNEQFF
V: TRBV7-9; J: TRBJ2-2; size: NA; D: NA; DNA: TGTGCCAGCAGCCGGGATTCCGGGGAGCTGTTTTTT; CDR3: CASSRDSGELFF
V: TRBV11-2; J: TRBJ2-3; size: NA; D: TRBD2; DNA: TGTGCCAGCAGCTTAGTAGGACTAGCGGGGGGTCCTCGGGATACGCAGTATTTT; CDR3: CASSLVGLAGGPRDTQYF
V: TRBV19; J: TRBJ2-2; size: NA; D: TRBD2; DNA: TGTGCCAGTAGTGACATTAGCGGGTCGAACACCGGGGAGCTGTTTTTT; CDR3: CASSDISGSNTGELFF
V: TRBV19; J: TRBJ1-5; size: NA; D: TRBD1; DNA: TGTGCCAGTAGTATGGGACAGAATCAGCCCCAGCATTTT; CDR3: CASSMGQNQPQHF
V: TRBV15; J: TRBJ1-1; size: NA; D: NA; DNA: TGTGCCACCAGCAGAGTTCAGGACACTGAAGCTTTCTTT; CDR3: CATSRVQDTEAFF
V: TRBV7-9; J: TRBJ1-1; size: NA; D: NA; DNA: TGTGCCAGCAGCTTACGCAGGGGCGATCCCGAAGCTTTCTTT; CDR3: CASSLRRGDPEAFF
V: TRBV5-1; J: TRBJ2-2; size: NA; D: TRBD2; DNA: TGCGCCAGCAGCTTGGGGACTAGCGGATACGGGGAGCTGTTTTTT; CDR3: CASSLGTSGYGELFF
V: TRBV7-2; J: TRBJ1-5; size: NA; D: NA; DNA: TGTGCCAGCAGCTCCAGTCCGGGGAGGCCCCAGCATTTT; CDR3: CASSSSPGRPQHF
V: TRBV4-3; J: TRBJ2-1; size: NA; D: TRBD2; DNA: TGCGCCAGCAGCCATGGACTAGCGGGGGGTTACAATGAGCAGTTCTTC; CDR3: CASSHGLAGGYNEQFF
V: TRBV11-3; J: TRBJ2-5; size: NA; D: TRBD1; DNA: TGTGCCAGCAGCTTCTCGACAGGGATAAGGAAGGAGACCCAGTACTTC; CDR3: CASSFSTGIRKETQYF
V: TRBV5-1; J: TRBJ2-3; size: once; D: TRBD2; DNA: TGCGCCAGCAGCTTGGTAGCGGGAGTGAGAGATACGCAGTATTTT; CDR3: CASSLVAGVRDTQYF
V: TRBV28; J: TRBJ1-5; size: NA; D: NA; DNA: TGTGCCAGCAGTCCCCTCGCGGGAGCTCAGCCCCAGCATTTT; CDR3: CASSPLAGAQPQHF
V: TRBV30; J: TRBJ1-6; size: few; D: TRBD1; DNA: TGTGCCTGGAGTGTTGTGACAGGGGGATTCTCACCCCTCCACTTT; CDR3: CAWSVVTGGFSPLHF
V: TRBV28; J: TRBJ1-5; size: NA; D: NA; DNA: TGTGCCAGCAGTTTGTTGTCCGGTTATAGCAATCAGCCCCAGCATTTT; CDR3: CASSLLSGYSNQPQHF
V: TRBV28; J: TRBJ2-2; size: NA; D: NA; DNA: TGTGCCAGCAACACCCTCTGGGCAGGGATGAACACCGGGGAGCTGTTTTTT; CDR3: CASNTLWAGMNTGELFF
V: TRBV7-6; J: TRBJ2-2; size: once; D: TRBD2; DNA: TGTGCCAGCAGCTTAAGGGGACTAGCGGGAGGGCCGAAGGAGCTGTTTTTT; CDR3: CASSLRGLAGGPKELFF
V: TRBV6-4; J: TRBJ2-3; size: once; D: NA; DNA: TGTGCCAGCAGTCCCCTCTACGGATTACAGGGTACGCAGTATTTT; CDR3: CASSPLYGLQGTQYF
V: TRBV19; J: TRBJ2-7; size: NA; D: TRBD2; DNA: TGTGCCAGTCGAACGCGGGAGGCTTCCTACGAGCAGTACTTC; CDR3: CASRTREASYEQYF
V: TRBV2; J: TRBJ2-1; size: NA; D: TRBD2; DNA: TGTGCCAGCAGTGGTCCAGCGGGAGAGAATGAGCAGTTCTTC; CDR3: CASSGPAGENEQFF
V: TRBV7-8; J: TRBJ2-7; size: NA; D: NA; DNA: TGTGCCAGCAGCTTAGGTCCCAGCTACGAGCAGTACTTC; CDR3: CASSLGPSYEQYF
V: TRBV4-2; J: TRBJ2-5; size: NA; D: NA; DNA: TGTGCCAGCAGCCAGTTTCCAAAAGAGACCCAGTACTTC; CDR3: CASSQFPKETQYF
V: TRBV27; J: TRBJ1-2; size: NA; D: TRBD1; DNA: TGTGCCAGCAGTTCCGGACAGGGAGGGTATGGCTACACCTTC; CDR3: CASSSGQGGYGYTF
V: TRBV18; J: TRBJ1-4; size: NA; D: TRBD1; DNA: TGTGCCAGCTCACCATCACTCCGGGACAGGGTAGGGGAAAAACTGTTTTTT; CDR3: CASSPSLRDRVGEKLFF
V: TRBV3-1/TRBV3-2; J: TRBJ2-7; size: NA; D: TRBD2; DNA: TGTGCCAGCAGCCAAACAGCGGGAGAGTCCTACGAGCAGTACTTC; CDR3: CASSQTAGESYEQYF
V: TRBV2; J: TRBJ2-7; size: NA; D: NA; DNA: TGTGCCAGCACTCGGGATACCTTGGCCTCCTACGAGCAGTACTTC; CDR3: CASTRDTLASYEQYF
V: TRBV6-2/TRBV6-3; J: TRBJ2-7; size: NA; D: TRBD2; DNA: TGTGCCAGCAGTTACTCAGCCGGGACTAGCTTAGACGAGCAGTACTTC; CDR3: CASSYSAGTSLDEQYF
V: TRBV5-4; J: TRBJ1-4; size: NA; D: TRBD1; DNA: TGTGCCAGCAGCTCCTCCCAGGGGGGCGGTCACGAAAAACTGTTTTTT; CDR3: CASSSSQGGGHEKLFF
V: TRBV7-8; J: TRBJ1-1; size: NA; D: NA; DNA: TGTGCCAGCAGCCCAGGGAGGGTTATGATGACTGAAGCTTTCTTT; CDR3: CASSPGRVMMTEAFF
V: TRBV21-1; J: TRBJ1-5; size: NA; D: NA; DNA: TGTGCCAGCAGCAAAGGAAGGGAGAGGTACCATAATCAGCCCCAGCATTTT; CDR3: CASSKGRERYHNQPQHF
V: TRBV13; J: TRBJ2-7; size: NA; D: NA; DNA: TGTGCCAGCAGCTTAAGGCGGGGCTCCTACGAGCAGTACTTC; CDR3: CASSLRRGSYEQYF
V: TRBV6-2/TRBV6-3; J: TRBJ2-7; size: NA; D: NA; DNA: TGTGCCAGCAGTTACTCAGGGGCCTACGAGCAGTACTTC; CDR3: CASSYSGAYEQYF
V: TRBV27; J: TRBJ2-1; size: NA; D: TRBD2; DNA: TGTGCCAGCAGTTTAGGGACTAGCGGGAATAATGAGCAGTTCTTC; CDR3: CASSLGTSGNNEQFF
V: TRBV28; J: TRBJ1-5; size: NA; D: NA; DNA: TGTGCCAGCTCCAGTCACCCGGGGCCCCAGCATTTT; CDR3: CASSSHPGPQHF
V: TRBV5-6; J: TRBJ2-5; size: NA; D: TRBD2; DNA: TGTGCCAGCAGCCCCGGCGTGACTAGCGTGGGGGAGACCCAGTACTTC; CDR3: CASSPGVTSVGETQYF
V: TRBV9; J: TRBJ1-4; size: NA; D: TRBD1; DNA: TGTGCCAGCAGCGTAGAAACAGGGGGGAATGAAAAACTGTTTTTT; CDR3: CASSVETGGNEKLFF
V: TRBV12-5; J: TRBJ1-6; size: NA; D: TRBD1; DNA: TGTGCTAGTGGTTTGGGACAGGGGGCAAATTCACCCCTCCACTTT; CDR3: CASGLGQGANSPLHF
V: TRBV2; J: TRBJ2-7; size: NA; D: TRBD1; DNA: TGTGCCAGCAGTTATACAGGGGGCGCAGGATACTTC; CDR3: CASSYTGGAGYF
V: TRBV7-2; J: TRBJ1-4; size: NA; D: NA; DNA: TGTGCCAGCAGCTTACAAGGGGTTAATGAAAAACTGTTTTTT; CDR3: CASSLQGVNEKLFF
V: TRBV28; J: TRBJ2-1; size: once; D: TRBD2; DNA: TGTGCCAGCAGTTTCGTGGGACTAGCGGGAGGGCCGGGGTACAATGAGCAGTTCTTC; CDR3: CASSFVGLAGGPGYNEQFF